Here is one T cell receptor (beta chain) with its context. The antigen this receptor binds is unknown. There are no base qualities to consult, and no much larger clone falls within one base. Each donor gave one peripheral blood draw, averaging around 120 mL, which was collected into heparinised tubes. A BD FACSAria II was used to sort naive, central memory, regulatory and stem cell-like memory CD4+ T cells with a panel that included CD45RO, CCR7, CD25, CD127, CD95 and CD27. Every sorted population had a purity above 95%. Right away, PBMCs were isolated by Lymphoprep density gradient centrifugation and were stained directly, with no culture step. So that batch effects would be minimized, each experiment stained and sorted samples in pairs, pairing one healthy donor with one patient. These data come from a study of beta chain features in type 1 diabetes (dated by TCRdb to 2016 to 2019). In terms of the full investigation: Mean age, gender distribution, total cell number and subset yield did not differ between patients and healthy donors. Regulatory and stem cell-like memory subsets were isolated from only 8 patients and about eight healthy donors, whereas naive and central memory subsets came from all 30 or so donors. Across all samples, around 99 million sorted cells were examined, and cell number per subset correlated strongly with RNA yield. In the study, TCRB repertoires of sorted circulating CD4+ T cell subsets from recently diagnosed type 1 diabetes patients were compared with those of matched healthy donors.

The High Capacity cDNA Reverse Transcription Kit was used to reverse transcribe all of the isolated RNA, meaning that expressed TCRB transcripts were what got sequenced. Deep immunoSEQ sequencing was performed on naive, central memory and regulatory T cell samples, with an average of around 3.4 million total reads per sample. Sorted cells were lysed in RLT buffer and RNA was extracted with DNase-treated RNeasy Micro or Mini kits, depending on cell number. To prevent cross-contamination, every cell subset was processed on its own, while patient and healthy donor samples were processed together. Using the immunoSEQ multiplex PCR, TCRB sequences were amplified from cDNA into 87-bp fragments spanning the CDR3 region. Sequencing of the amplicons was performed on the Illumina HiSeq platform. The original methods were these. Synthetic template baselines were used to correct PCR bias computationally, reads within Hamming distance 2 were collapsed together, and singletons that could not be merged were discarded. Reads were aligned to IMGT to assign V, D and J genes, CDR3 length, and insertions or deletions at six rearrangement sites. Within each subset, clonotype counts were normalized to sorted cell number, after which true diversity and Gini coefficients were computed with the tcR R package. Repertoire sharing was quantified using the overlap coefficient calculated on TCRB nucleotide sequences. Out-of-frame TCRB sequences from naive cells were analyzed as a proxy for the pre-selection repertoire. TCRdb limited this immuneACCESS table to in-frame rearrangements with V and J called. A share of clones is missing; checked studies link under half to unresolved V genes, and the rest is unexplained. That table is the source of V, J and clone size, and D and trimming were worked out from the DNA. The sample records around 240,000 clones, over 7.5% of which are singletons. The ten largest clones capture approximately 0.035% of the sample.

Study-level results and caveats: Sequencing cDNA rather than genomic DNA could over-represent highly expressing activated cells, although activation and CD3 levels did not differ between groups. PCR may preferentially amplify shorter templates, but because patient and control samples were amplified and corrected together, any resulting skew would affect both groups equally. Naive, central memory and regulatory TCRB repertoires appeared more similar among patients than among healthy donors. Type 1 diabetes patients showed a moderate but significant shortening of TCRB CDR3 length in all four CD4+ subsets. Because the HLA sub-analyses included only small numbers of individuals, any influence of HLA type on TCRB rearrangement was left unresolved. Patients with type 1 diabetes made fewer insertions and deleted more nucleotides at VDJ recombination sites, implying thymic rearrangement abnormalities.

The germline V gene sets CDR1 to SGHRS and CDR2 to YFSETQ. The CDR3 goes from the cysteine to the phenylalanine over 14 residues. Only the CDR3 part of the read is kept: 42 bases, read in frame from the first base. V loses 5 bases, J loses 5 bases, and the germline ends lie 13 bases apart. This TCR was sampled from a young woman in good health. Specimen: naive CD4+ T cells from blood. Interpreted using the paper, the cell subset or site label stands for: true naive CD4+ T cells. The sequence is built from TRBV5-1 and TRBJ2-2; TRBD1 is a possible D gene, resting on 6 matching bases. The nucleotides are TGCGCCAGCAGTGAGGGGGTACGGACCGGGGAGCTGTTTTTT. Translated, this gives CASSEGVRTGELFF.